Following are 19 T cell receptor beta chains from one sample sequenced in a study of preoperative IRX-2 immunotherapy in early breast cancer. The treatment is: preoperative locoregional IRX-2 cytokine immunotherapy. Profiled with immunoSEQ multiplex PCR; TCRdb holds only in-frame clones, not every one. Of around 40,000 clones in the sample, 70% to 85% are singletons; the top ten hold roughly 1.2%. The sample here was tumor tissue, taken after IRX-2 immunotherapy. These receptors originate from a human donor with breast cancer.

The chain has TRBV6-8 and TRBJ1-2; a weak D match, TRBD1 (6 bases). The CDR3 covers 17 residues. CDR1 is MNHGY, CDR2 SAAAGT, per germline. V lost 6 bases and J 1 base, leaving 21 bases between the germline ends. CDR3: CASRDRGVYRINYGYTF. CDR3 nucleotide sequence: TGTGCCAGCAGGGATAGGGGGGTCTACAGGATTAACTATGGCTACACCTTC.

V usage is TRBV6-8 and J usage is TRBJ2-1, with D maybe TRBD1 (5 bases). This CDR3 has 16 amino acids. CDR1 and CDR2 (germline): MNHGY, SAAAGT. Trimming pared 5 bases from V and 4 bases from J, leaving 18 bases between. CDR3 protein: CASSDPQGGLYNEQFF. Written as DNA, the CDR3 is TGTGCCAGCAGTGACCCTCAGGGTGGGCTATACAATGAGCAGTTCTTC.

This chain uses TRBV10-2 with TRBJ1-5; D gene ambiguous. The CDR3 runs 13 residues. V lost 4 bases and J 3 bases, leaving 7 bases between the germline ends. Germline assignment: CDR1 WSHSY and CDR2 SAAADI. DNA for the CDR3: TGCGCCAGCAGTGCGTCAGCCAATCAGCCCCAGCATTTT. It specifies CASSASANQPQHF.

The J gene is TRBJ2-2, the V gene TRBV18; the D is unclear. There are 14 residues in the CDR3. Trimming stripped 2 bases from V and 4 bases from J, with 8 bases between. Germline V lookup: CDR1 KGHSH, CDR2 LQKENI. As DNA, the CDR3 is TGTGCCAGCTCACCAGGTTTAGGCACCGGGGAGCTGTTTTTT. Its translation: CASSPGLGTGELFF.

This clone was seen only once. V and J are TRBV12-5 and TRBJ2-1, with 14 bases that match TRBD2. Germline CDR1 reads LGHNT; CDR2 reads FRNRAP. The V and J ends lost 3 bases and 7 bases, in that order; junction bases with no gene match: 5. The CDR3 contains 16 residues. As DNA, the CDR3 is TGTGCTAGTGGTTTTTCGACTAGCGGGGGGGTAAATGAGCAGTTCTTC. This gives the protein CASGFSTSGGVNEQFF.

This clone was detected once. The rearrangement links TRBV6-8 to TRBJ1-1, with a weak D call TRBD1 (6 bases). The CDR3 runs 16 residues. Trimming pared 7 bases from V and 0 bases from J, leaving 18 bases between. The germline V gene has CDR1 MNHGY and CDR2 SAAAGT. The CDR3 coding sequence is TGTGCCAGCAAGGCCGGACAGTGGGCCATGAACACTGAAGCTTTCTTT. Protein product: CASKAGQWAMNTEAFF.

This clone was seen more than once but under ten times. CDR3 sequence: CASSLEVGSGNTIYF. The DNA for the CDR3 is TGTGCCAGCAGCTTGGAGGTTGGGAGTGGAAACACCATATATTTT. The chain has TRBV7-7 and TRBJ1-3; D gene ambiguous. The germline gives CDR1 SSHAT, CDR2 FNYEAQ (reference sequence). V was trimmed by 3 bases and J by 3 bases, leaving 12 bases between them. This CDR3 comprises 15 residues.

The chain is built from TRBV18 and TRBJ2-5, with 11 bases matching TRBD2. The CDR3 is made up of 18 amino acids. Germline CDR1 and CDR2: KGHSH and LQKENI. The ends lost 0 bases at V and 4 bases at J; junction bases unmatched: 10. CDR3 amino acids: CASSPPSSGRALGETQYF. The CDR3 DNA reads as TGTGCCAGCTCACCACCGAGTAGCGGGAGGGCATTGGGAGAGACCCAGTACTTC.

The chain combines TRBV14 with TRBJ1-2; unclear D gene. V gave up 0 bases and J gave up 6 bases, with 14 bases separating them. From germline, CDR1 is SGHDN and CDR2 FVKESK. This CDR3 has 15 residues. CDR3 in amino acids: CASSQDAILRHGYTF. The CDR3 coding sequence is TGTGCCAGCAGCCAAGACGCGATCTTGCGGCATGGCTACACCTTC. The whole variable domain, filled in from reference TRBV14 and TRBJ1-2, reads EAGVTQFPSHSVIEKGQTVTLRCDPISGHDNLYWYRRVMGKEIKFLLHFVKESKQDESGMPNNRFLAERTGGTYSTLKVQPAELEDSGVYFCASSQDAILRHGYTFGSGTRLTVV.

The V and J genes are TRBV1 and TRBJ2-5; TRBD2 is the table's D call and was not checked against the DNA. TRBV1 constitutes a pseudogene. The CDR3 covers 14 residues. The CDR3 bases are TGCGCCAGCAGCCAAGATGAGGGGAGGGAGACCCAGTACTTC. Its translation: CASSQDEGRETQYF.

CDR3 loop: CASSLATQGTEQYF. For the CDR3, the DNA is TGTGCCAGCAGTTTGGCTACTCAGGGGACCGAGCAGTACTTC. This chain joins TRBV28 and TRBJ2-7, with D possibly TRBD1 on 6 matching bases. Trimming left V 3 bases short and J 6 bases short, with 15 bases between. Germline CDR1 and CDR2: MDHEN and SYDVKM. The CDR3 runs 14 residues.

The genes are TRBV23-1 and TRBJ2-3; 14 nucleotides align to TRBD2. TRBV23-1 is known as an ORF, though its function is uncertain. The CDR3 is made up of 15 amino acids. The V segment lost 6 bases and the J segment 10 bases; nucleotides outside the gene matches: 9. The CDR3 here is CASSWTSGGSGAQYF. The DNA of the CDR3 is TGCGCCAGCAGCTGGACTAGCGGGGGGTCGGGCGCGCAGTATTTT.

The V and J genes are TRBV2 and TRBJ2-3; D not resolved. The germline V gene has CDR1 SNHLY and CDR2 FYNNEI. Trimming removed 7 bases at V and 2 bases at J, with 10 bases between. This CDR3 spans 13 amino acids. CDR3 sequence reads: CASKGGNTDTQYF. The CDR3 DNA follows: TGTGCCAGCAAGGGCGGAAACACAGATACGCAGTATTTT.

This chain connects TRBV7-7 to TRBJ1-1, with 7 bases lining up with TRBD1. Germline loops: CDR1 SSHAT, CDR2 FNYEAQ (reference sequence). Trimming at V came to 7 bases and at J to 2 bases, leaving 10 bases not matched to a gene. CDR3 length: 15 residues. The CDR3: CASKPGDRTNTEAFF. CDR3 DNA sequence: TGTGCCAGCAAGCCCGGGGACAGAACAAACACTGAAGCTTTCTTT.

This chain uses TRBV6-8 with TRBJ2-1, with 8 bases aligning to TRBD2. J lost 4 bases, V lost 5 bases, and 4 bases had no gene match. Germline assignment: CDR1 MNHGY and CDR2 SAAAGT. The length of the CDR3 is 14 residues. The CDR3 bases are TGTGCCAGCAGTGCGGCTAGCGGGTACAATGAGCAGTTCTTC. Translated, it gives CASSAASGYNEQFF.

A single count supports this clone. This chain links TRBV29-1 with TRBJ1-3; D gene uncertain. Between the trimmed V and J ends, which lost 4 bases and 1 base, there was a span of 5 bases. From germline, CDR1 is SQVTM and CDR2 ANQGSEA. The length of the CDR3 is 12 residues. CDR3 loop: CSVVRSGNTIYF. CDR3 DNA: TGCAGCGTTGTCCGGTCTGGAAACACCATATATTTT.

The CDR3 nucleotides read TGTGCCACCCATAAGGCGCGTGGGGGGGCCAATCAGCCCCAGCATTTT. This translates into CATHKARGGANQPQHF. The gene calls are TRBV19 and TRBJ1-5; possibly TRBD1 for D (6 bases). The CDR3 sequence is 16 residues long. Per germline, CDR1 LNHDA and CDR2 SQIVND (reference sequence). The V end was cut by 10 bases, the J end by 3 bases, with 22 bases between.

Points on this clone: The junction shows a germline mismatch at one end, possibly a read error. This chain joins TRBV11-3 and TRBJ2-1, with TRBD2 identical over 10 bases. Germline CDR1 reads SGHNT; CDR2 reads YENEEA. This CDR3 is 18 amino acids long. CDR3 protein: CASSVDGLAVRRGSEQFF. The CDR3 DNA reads TGTGCCAGCAGCGTAGACGGACTAGCGGTACGCCGAGGCAGTGAGCAGTTCTTC. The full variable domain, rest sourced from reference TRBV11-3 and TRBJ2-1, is EAGVVQSPRYKIIEKKQPVAFWCNPISGHNTLYWYLQNLGQGPELLIRYENEEAVDDSQLPKDRFSAERLKGVDSTLKIQPAELGDSAVYLCASSVDGLAVRRGSEQFFGPGTRLTVL.

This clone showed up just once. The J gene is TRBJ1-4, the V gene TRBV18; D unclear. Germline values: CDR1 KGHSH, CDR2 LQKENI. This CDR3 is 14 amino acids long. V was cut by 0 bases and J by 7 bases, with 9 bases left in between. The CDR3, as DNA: TGTGCCAGCTCACCACCTGAGGTTTCTGAAAAACTGTTTTTT. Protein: CASSPPEVSEKLFF.